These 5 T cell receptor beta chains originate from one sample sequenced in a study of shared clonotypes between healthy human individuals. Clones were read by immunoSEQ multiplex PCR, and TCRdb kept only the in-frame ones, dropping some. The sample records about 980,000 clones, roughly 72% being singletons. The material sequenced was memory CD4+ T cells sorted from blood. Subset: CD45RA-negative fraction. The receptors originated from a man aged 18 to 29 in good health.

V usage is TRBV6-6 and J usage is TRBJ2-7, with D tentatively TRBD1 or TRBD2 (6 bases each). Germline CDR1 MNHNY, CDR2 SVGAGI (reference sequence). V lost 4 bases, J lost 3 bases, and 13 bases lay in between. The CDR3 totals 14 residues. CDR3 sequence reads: CASSSSGGLYEQYF. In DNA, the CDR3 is TGTGCCAGCAGTTCGAGTGGGGGGCTCTACGAGCAGTACTTC.

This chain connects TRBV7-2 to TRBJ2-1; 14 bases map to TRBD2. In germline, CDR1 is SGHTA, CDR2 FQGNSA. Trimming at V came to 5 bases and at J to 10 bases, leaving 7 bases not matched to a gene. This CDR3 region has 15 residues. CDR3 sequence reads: CASSPTSGRAGEQFF. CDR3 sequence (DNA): TGTGCCAGCAGCCCGACTAGCGGGAGGGCAGGCGAGCAGTTCTTC.

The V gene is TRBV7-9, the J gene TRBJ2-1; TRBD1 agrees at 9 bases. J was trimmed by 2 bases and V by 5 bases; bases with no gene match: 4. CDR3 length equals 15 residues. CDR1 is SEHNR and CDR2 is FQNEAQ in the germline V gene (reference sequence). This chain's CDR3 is CASSLDRGTYNEQFF. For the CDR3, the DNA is TGTGCCAGCAGCCTCGACAGGGGGACCTACAATGAGCAGTTCTTC.

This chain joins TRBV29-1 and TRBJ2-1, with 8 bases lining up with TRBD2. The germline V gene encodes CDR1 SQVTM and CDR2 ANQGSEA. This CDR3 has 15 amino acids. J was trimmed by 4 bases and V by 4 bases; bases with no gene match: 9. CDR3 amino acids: CSVALAGTGYNEQFF. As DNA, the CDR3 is TGCAGCGTTGCGTTAGCGGGGACGGGATACAATGAGCAGTTCTTC.

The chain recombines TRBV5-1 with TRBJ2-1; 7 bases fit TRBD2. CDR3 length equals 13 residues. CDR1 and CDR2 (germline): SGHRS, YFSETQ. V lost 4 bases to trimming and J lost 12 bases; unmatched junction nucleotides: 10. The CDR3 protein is CASSLHTSDGQFF. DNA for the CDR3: TGCGCCAGCAGCCTCCACACTAGCGACGGGCAGTTCTTC.